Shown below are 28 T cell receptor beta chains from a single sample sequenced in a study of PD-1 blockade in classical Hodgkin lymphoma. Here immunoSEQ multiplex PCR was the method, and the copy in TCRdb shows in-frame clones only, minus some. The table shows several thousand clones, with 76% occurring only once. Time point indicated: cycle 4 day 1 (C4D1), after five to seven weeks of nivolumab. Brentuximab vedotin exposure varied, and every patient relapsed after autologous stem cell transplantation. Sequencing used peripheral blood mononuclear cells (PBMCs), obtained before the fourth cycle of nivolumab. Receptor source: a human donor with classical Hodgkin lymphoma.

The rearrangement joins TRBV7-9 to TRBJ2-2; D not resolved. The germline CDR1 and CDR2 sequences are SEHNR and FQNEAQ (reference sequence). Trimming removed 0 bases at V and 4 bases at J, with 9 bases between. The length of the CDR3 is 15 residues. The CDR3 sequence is CASSLARSGTGELFF. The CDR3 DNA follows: TGTGCCAGCAGCTTAGCGCGATCCGGCACCGGGGAGCTGTTTTTT.

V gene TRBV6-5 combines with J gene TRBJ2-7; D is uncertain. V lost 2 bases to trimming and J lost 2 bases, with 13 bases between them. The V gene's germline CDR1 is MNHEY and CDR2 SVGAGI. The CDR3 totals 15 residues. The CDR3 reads CASSYEPTHAYEQYF. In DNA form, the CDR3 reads TGTGCCAGCAGTTACGAGCCAACACATGCCTACGAGCAGTACTTC.

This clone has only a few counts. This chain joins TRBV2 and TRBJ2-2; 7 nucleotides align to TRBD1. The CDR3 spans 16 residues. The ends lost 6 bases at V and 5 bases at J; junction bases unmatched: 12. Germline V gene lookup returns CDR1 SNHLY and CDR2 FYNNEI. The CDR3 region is CASSSRGNVVTGELFF. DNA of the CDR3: TGTGCCAGCAGCTCCAGGGGGAATGTGGTAACCGGGGAGCTGTTTTTT. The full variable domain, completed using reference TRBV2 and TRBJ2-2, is EPEVTQTPSHQVTQMGQEVILRCVPISNHLYFYWYRQILGQKVEFLVSFYNNEISEKSEIFDDQFSVERPDGSNFTLKIRSTKLEDSAMYFCASSSRGNVVTGELFFGEGSRLTVL.

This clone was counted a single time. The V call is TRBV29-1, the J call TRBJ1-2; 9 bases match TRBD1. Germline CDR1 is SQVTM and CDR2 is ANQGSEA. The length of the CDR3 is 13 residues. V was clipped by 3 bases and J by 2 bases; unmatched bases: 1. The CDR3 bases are TGCAGCGTTGACGGACAGGGGAACTATGGCTACACCTTC. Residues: CSVDGQGNYGYTF.

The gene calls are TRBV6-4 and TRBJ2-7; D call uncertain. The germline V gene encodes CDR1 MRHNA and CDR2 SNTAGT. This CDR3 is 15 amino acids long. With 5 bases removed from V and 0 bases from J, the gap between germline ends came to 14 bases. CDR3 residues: CASSYESSGSYEQYF. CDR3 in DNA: TGTGCCAGCAGTTACGAGAGCTCCGGCTCCTACGAGCAGTACTTC.

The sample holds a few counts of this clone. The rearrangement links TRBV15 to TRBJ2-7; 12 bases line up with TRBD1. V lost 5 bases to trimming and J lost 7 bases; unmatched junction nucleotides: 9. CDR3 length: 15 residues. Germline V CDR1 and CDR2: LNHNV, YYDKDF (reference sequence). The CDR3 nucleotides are TGTGCCACCAGCCCGCCGGGACAGGGGGCGGAGGAGCAGTACTTC. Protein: CATSPPGQGAEEQYF.

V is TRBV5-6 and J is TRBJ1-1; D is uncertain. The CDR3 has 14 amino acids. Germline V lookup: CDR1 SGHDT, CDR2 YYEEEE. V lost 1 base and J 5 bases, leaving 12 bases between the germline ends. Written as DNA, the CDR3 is TGTGCCAGCAGCTTGTCACGGAGGAAGACTGAAGCTTTCTTT. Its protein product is CASSLSRRKTEAFF.

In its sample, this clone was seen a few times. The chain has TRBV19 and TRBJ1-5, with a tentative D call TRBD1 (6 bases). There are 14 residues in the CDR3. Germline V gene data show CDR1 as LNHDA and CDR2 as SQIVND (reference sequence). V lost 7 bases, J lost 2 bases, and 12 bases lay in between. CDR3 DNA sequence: TGTGCCAGTAACGCACAGGGAGGCAATCAGCCCCAGCATTTT. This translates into CASNAQGGNQPQHF.

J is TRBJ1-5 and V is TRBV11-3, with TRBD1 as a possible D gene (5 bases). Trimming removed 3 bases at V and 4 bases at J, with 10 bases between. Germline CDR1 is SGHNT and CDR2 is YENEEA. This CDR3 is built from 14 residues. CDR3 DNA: TGTGCCAGCAGCTTGCAGGGCGGTAATCAGCCCCAGCATTTT. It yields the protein CASSLQGGNQPQHF.

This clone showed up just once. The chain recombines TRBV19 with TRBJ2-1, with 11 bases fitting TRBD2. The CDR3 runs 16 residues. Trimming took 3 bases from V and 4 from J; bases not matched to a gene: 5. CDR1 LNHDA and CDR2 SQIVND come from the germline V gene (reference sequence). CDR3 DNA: TGTGCCAGTAGTATCCCCCTAGCGGGAGGATACAATGAGCAGTTCTTC. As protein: CASSIPLAGGYNEQFF.

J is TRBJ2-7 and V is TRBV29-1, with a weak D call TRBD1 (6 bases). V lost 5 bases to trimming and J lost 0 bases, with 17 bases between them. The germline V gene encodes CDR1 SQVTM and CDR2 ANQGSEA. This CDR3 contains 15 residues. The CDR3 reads CSVTGKQGSSYEQYF. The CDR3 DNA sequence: TGCAGCGTTACGGGAAAACAGGGCAGCTCCTACGAGCAGTACTTC.

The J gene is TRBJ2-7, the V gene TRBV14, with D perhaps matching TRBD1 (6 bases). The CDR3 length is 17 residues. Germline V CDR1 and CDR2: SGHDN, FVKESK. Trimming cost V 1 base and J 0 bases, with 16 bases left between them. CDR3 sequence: CASSQGSYTGSSYEQYF. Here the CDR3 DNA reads TGTGCCAGCAGCCAAGGTTCTTATACAGGGAGCTCCTACGAGCAGTACTTC.

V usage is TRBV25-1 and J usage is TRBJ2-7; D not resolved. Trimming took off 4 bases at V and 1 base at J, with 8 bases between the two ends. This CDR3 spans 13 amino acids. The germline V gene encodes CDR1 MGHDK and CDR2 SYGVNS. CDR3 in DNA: TGTGCCAGCAGTGGGGTTGAATCCTACGAGCAGTACTTC. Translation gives CASSGVESYEQYF.

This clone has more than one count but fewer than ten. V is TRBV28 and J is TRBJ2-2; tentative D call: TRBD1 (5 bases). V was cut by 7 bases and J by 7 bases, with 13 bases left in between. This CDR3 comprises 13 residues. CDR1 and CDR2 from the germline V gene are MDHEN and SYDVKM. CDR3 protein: CASNLQVGGELFF. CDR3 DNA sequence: TGTGCCAGCAATCTACAGGTGGGCGGGGAGCTGTTTTTT.

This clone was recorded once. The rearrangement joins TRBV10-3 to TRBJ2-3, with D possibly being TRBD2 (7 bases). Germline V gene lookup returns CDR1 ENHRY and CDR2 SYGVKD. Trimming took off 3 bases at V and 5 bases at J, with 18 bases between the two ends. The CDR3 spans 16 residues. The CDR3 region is CAISDGGACLIDTQYF. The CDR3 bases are TGTGCCATCAGTGATGGGGGGGCCTGCCTTATAGATACGCAGTATTTT.

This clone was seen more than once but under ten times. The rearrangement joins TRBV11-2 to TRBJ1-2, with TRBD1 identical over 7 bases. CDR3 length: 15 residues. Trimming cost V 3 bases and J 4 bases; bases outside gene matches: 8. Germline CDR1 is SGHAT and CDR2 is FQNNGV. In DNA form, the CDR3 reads TGTGCCAGCAGCTTGGGGGAAGGGGGCGCCTATGGCTACACCTTC. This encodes CASSLGEGGAYGYTF.

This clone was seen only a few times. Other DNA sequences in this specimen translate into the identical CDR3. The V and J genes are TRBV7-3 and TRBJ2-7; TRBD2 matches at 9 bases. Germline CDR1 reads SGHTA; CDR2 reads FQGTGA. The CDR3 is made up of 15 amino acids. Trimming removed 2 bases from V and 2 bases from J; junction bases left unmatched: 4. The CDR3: CASSLYSGSPYEQYF. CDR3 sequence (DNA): TGTGCCAGCAGCTTATATAGCGGGAGCCCCTACGAGCAGTACTTC.

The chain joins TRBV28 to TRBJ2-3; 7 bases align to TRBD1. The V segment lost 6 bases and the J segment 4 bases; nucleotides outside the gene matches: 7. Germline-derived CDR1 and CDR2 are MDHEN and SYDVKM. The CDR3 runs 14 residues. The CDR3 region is CASRAGTESDTQYF. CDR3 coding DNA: TGTGCCAGCAGGGCCGGGACAGAATCAGATACGCAGTATTTT.

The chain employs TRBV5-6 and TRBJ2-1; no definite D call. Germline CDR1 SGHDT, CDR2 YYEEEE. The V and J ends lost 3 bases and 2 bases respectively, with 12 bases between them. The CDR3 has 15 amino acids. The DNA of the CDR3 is TGTGCCAGCAGCTGGAACTACCGTACCTACAATGAGCAGTTCTTC. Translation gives CASSWNYRTYNEQFF. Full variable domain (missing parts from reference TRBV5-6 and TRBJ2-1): DAGVTQSPTHLIKTRGQQVTLRCSPKSGHDTVSWYQQALGQGPQFIFQYYEEEERQRGNFPDRFSGHQFPNYSSELNVNALLLGDSALYLCASSWNYRTYNEQFFGPGTRLTVL.

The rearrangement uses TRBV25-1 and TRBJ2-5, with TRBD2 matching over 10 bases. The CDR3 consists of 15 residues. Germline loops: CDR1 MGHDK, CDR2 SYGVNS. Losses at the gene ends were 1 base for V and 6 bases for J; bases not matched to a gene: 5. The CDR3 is CASSECSGRLKTQYF. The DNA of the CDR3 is TGTGCCAGCAGTGAATGTAGCGGGAGGCTAAAGACCCAGTACTTC. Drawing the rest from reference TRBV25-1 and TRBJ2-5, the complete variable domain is EADIYQTPRYLVIGTGKKITLECSQTMGHDKMYWYQQDPGMELHLIHYSYGVNSTEKGDLSSESTVSRIRTEHFPLTLESARPSHTSQYLCASSECSGRLKTQYFGPGTRLLVL.

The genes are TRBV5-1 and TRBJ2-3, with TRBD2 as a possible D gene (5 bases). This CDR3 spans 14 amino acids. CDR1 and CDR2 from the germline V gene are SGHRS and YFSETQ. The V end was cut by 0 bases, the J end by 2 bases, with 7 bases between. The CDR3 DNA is TGCGCCAGCAGCTTGGGGAGGCCCACAGATACGCAGTATTTT. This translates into CASSLGRPTDTQYF.

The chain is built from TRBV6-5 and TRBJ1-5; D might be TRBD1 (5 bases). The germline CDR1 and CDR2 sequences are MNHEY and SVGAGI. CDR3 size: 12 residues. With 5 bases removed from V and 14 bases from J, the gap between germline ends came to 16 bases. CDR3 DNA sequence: TGTGCCAGCAGTCTTCGGCAGGGTTCGGAGCATTTT. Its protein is CASSLRQGSEHF.

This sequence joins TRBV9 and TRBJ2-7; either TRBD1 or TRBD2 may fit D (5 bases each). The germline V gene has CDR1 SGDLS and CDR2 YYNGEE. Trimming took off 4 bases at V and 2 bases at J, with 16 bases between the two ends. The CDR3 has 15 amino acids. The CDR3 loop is CASSPSGRHTYEQYF. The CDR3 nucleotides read TGTGCCAGCAGCCCCTCGGGACGGCATACCTACGAGCAGTACTTC.

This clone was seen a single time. The CDR3 bases are TGTGCCAGCTTCACGGTCCAGGGGGGGTTTGAAAAACTGTTTTTT. Amino acid sequence: CASFTVQGGFEKLFF. The V call is TRBV18, the J call TRBJ1-4; 7 nucleotides agree with TRBD1. CDR3 length: 15 amino acids. Germline lookup yields CDR1 KGHSH and CDR2 LQKENI. V was pared by 7 bases and J by 7 bases, with 12 bases of the junction left unmatched.

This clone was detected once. CDR3: CASSQGTQGNGELFF. CDR3 nucleotides: TGCGCCAGCAGCCAAGGGACTCAGGGGAACGGGGAGCTGTTTTTT. The V call is TRBV4-3, the J call TRBJ2-2, with D perhaps matching TRBD1 (6 bases). This CDR3 spans 15 amino acids. Between the trimmed V and J ends, which lost 1 base and 7 bases, there was a span of 13 bases. In germline, CDR1 is LGHNA, CDR2 YSLEER.

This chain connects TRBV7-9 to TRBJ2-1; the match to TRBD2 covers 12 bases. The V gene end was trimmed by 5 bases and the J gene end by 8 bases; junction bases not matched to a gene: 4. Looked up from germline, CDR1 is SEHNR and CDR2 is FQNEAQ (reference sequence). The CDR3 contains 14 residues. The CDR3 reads CASSALAGGHEQFF. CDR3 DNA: TGTGCCAGCAGCGCACTAGCGGGAGGCCATGAGCAGTTCTTC.

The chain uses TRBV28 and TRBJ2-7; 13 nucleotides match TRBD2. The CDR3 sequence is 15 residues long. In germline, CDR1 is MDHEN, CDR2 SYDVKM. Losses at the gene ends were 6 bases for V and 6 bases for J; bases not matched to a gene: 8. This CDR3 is CASRQTSGRAFEQYF. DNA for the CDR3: TGTGCCAGCAGGCAAACTAGCGGGAGGGCCTTCGAGCAGTACTTC. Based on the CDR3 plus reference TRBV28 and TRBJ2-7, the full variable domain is DVKVTQSSRYLVKRTGEKVFLECVQDMDHENMFWYRQDPGLGLRLIYFSYDVKMKEKGDIPEGYSVSREKKERFSLILESASTNQTSMYLCASRQTSGRAFEQYFGPGTRLTVT.

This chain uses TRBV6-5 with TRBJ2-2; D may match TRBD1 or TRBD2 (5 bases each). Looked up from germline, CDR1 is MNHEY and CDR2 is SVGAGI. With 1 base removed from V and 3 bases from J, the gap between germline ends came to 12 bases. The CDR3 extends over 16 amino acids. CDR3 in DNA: TGTGCCAGCAGTTACTGGGGGAGCGGTTACACCGGGGAGCTGTTTTTT. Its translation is CASSYWGSGYTGELFF.